This T cell receptor beta chain came from a study of blood T cell repertoires in COVID-19. Study in general: COVID-19 samples from acute and convalescent phases originated in the United States, Italy and Spain.

The CDR3 loop spans 13 amino acids. Between the trimmed V and J ends, which lost 4 bases and 9 bases, there was a span of 14 bases. Some clones are missing from TCRdb's copy, which holds only in-frame ones; the method was immunoSEQ multiplex PCR. The sample holds some 180,000 clones, 75% to 80% seen once. This clone was seen repeatedly, ten times or more. This chain links TRBV12-3 or TRBV12-4 with TRBJ2-3; TRBD1 might be the D (6 bases). The sequencing input was peripheral blood. This receptor was taken from a woman aged 45-60 years with active or convalescent COVID-19. The CDR3 DNA sequence: TGTGCCAGCAGTTCCACTAGGGGGTACACGCAGTATTTT. Amino acids: CASSSTRGYTQYF.